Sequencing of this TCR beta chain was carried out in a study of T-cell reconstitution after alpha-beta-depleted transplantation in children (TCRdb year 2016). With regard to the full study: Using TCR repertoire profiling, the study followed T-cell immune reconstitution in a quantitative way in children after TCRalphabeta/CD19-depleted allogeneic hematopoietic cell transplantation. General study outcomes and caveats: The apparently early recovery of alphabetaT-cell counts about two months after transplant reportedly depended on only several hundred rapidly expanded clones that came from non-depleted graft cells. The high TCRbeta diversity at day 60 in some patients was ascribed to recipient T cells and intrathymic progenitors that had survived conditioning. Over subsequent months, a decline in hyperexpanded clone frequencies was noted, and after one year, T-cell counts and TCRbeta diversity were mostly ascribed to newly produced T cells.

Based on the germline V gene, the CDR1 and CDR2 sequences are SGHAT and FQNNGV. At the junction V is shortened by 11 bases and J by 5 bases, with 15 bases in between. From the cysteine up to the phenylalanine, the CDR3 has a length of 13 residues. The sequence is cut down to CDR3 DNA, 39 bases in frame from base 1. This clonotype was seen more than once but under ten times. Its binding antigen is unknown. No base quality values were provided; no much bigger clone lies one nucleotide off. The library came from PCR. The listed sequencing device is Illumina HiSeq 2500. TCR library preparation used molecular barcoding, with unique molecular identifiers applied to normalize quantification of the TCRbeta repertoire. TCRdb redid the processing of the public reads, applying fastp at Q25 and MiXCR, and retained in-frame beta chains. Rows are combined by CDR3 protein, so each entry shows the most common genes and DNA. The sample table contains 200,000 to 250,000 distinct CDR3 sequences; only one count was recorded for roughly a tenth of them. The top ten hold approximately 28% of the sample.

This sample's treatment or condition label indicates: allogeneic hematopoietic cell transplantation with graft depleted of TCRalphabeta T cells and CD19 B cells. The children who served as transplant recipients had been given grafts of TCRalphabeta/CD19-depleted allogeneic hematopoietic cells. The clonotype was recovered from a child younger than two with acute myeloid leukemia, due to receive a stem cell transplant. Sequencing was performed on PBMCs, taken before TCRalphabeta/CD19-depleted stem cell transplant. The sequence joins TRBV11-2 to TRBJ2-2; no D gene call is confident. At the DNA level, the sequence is TGTGCCCTCCTGGGCGGAGCAACCGGGGAGCTGTTTTTT. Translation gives CALLGGATGELFF.